This T cell receptor beta chain stems from a study of cytotoxic CD8 clonotypes in ibrutinib-treated CLL. Study context: Response samples came after a median about 13 months of treatment, range 6 to 36. Sample averages reached 255,043 productive templates and 94,082 productive rearrangements.

Method: immunoSEQ multiplex PCR; TCRdb's copy keeps in-frame clones and lacks some. The table includes around 140,000 clones, approximately 83% detected once. The CDR3 totals 15 residues. V lost 4 bases to trimming and J lost 1 base, with 10 bases between them. The germline V gene has CDR1 MDHEN and CDR2 SYDVKM. The TCR was taken from a human donor with chronic lymphocytic leukemia. This rearrangement joins TRBV28 to TRBJ1-4; D perhaps matches TRBD1 (6 bases). Sequenced here: PBMCs, sampled after 24 months of ibrutinib treatment. The CDR3 DNA sequence: TGTGCCAGCAGTTGGGTGACAGGAACTAATGAAAAACTGTTTTTT. This codes for CASSWVTGTNEKLFF.